These T cell receptor beta chains were read from a single sample in a study of long-term antiretroviral therapy in people with HIV. Assay used: immunoSEQ multiplex PCR; TCRdb lists only in-frame clones, some missing. The profile covers tens of thousands of clones, with around 83% appearing a single time and around 5% taken by the ten largest. The source was unsorted PBMCs, collected 0.8 years after starting antiretroviral therapy. All receptors come from a woman aged 30 to 39 with HIV. Each CDR3 is given with its conserved first and last residue. The D gene is left open where the match is weak. Size tells how often a clone was seen (once, few, many) or the class of an expanded clone, and some rows leave it out.

clone size	D gene	V gene	J gene	CDR3 DNA	CDR3 protein
once	.	TRBV11-2	TRBJ2-3	TGTGCCAGCAGCTTAGCCCGACAGAGGGGGACGCAGTATTTT	CASSLARQRGTQYF
.	.	TRBV18	TRBJ1-1	TGTGCCAGCTCAGCCTTTGTTGGGCAGGGAAACACTGAAGCTTTCTTT	CASSAFVGQGNTEAFF
.	TRBD2	TRBV4-2	TRBJ2-5	TGTGCCAGCAGCCAAGTGTACTCGGGGGGGCCGGGAGAGACCCAGTACTTC	CASSQVYSGGPGETQYF
.	TRBD1	TRBV6-1	TRBJ1-2	TGTGCCAGCAGTGAAATCGTAAAACAGGGGTCTGGCTACACCTTC	CASSEIVKQGSGYTF
few	.	TRBV2	TRBJ1-3	TGTGCCAGCAGGACCCGGGACACCCGCTCTGGAAACACCATATATTTT	CASRTRDTRSGNTIYF
.	.	TRBV7-3	TRBJ2-5	TGTGCCAGCAGCCTAAATTTAGGGTCTCAAGAGACCCAGTACTTC	CASSLNLGSQETQYF
.	TRBD1	TRBV29-1	TRBJ2-6	TGCAGCGTTGTGGGGACAGCCAGAGGCTCTGGGGCCAACGTCCTGACTTTC	CSVVGTARGSGANVLTF
.	TRBD1	TRBV27	TRBJ1-4	TGTGCCAGCAGTTCACGGATGAATGACAGGGGAATAACTAATGAAAAACTGTTTTTT	CASSSRMNDRGITNEKLFF
.	.	TRBV6-6	TRBJ1-2	TGTGCCAGCAGTCATCTGGGGGCAGGGATGGATGGCTACACCTTC	CASSHLGAGMDGYTF
.	TRBD1	TRBV10-1	TRBJ1-1	TGCGCCACCTCCACAGGGGGGGCCACTGAAGCTTTCTTT	CATSTGGATEAFF
.	.	TRBV5-1	TRBJ1-3	TGCGCCAGCAGCCCCTTTCCCTCTGGAAACACCATATATTTT	CASSPFPSGNTIYF